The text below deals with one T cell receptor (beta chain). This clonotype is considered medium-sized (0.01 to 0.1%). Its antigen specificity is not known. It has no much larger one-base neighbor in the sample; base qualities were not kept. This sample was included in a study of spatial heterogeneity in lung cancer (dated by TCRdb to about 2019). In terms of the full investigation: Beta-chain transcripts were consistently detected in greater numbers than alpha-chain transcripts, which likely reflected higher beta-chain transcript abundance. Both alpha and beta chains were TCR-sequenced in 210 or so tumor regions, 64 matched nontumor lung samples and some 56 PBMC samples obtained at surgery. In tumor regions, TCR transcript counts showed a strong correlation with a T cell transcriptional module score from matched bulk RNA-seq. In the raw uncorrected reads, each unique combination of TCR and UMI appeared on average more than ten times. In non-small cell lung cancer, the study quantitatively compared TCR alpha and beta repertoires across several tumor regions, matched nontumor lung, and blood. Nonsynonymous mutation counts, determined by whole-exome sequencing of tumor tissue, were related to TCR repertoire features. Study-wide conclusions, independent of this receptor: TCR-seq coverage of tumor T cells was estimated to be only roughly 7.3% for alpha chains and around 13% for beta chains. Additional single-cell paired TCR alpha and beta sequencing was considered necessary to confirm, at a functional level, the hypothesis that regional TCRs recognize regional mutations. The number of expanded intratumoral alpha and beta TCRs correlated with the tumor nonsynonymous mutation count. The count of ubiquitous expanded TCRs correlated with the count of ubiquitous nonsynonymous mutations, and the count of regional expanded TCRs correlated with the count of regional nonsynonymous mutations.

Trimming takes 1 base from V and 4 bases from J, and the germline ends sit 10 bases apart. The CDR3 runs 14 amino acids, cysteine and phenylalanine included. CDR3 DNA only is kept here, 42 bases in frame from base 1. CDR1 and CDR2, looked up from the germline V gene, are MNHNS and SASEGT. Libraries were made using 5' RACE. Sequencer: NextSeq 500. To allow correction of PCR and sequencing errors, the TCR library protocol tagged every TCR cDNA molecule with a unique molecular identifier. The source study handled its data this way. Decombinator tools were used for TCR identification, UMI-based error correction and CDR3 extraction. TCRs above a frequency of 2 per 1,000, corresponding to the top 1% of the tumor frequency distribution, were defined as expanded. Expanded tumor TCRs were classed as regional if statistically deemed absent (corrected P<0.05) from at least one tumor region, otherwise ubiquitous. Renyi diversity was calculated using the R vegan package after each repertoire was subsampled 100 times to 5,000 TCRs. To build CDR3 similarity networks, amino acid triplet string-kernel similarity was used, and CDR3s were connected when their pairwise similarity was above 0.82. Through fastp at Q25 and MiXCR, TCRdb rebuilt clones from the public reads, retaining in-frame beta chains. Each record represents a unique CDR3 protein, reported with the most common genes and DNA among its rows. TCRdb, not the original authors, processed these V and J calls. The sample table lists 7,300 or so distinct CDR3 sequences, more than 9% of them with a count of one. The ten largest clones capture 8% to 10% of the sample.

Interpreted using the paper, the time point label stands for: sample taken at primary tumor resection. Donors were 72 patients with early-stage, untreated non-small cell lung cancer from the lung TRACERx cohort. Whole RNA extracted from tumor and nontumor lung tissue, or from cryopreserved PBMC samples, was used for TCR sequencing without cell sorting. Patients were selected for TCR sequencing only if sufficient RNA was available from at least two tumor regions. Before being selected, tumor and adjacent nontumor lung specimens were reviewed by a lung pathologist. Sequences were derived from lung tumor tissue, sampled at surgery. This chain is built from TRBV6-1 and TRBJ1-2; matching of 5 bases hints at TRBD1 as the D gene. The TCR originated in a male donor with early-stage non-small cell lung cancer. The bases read TGTGCCAGCAGTGAAGTGGAGGGGACCTATGGCTACACCTTC. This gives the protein CASSEVEGTYGYTF.